A single TCR beta chain is shown here with its context. These data originate in a study of T cells in Graves' hyperthyroidism and ophthalmopathy. Study as a whole: Peripheral blood sampling occurred at initial diagnosis, before any treatment.

RNA transcripts served as the template for amplifying TCR beta CDR3 regions. The primer set for the first-round RT-PCR of the TCR CDR3 was HTBI. TCRdb re-analysed the multiplex PCR reads in MiXCR, keeping a single row per CDR3 protein. The sample records fewer than 500,000 distinct CDR3 sequences, roughly 15% being singletons. V was pared by 5 bases and J by 9 bases, with 11 bases between. The CDR3 has 12 amino acids. Germline values: CDR1 LGHDT, CDR2 YNNKEL (reference sequence). Ophthalmopathy patients all had a Clinical Activity Score of at least 3, a NOSPECS grade of at least 4 and disease under 3 months old. Exclusion criteria comprised uncontrolled infection, other autoimmune disease, pregnancy or lactation. PBMCs were sourced from approximately 9 ml fresh peripheral blood.

The clonotype comes from a man aged 18 to 29 with Graves' ophthalmopathy. The V gene is TRBV3-1, the J gene TRBJ2-1; the D gene is possibly TRBD1 (6 bases). Material for sequencing was blood. The CDR3 bases are TGTGCCAGCAGCAGGCAGGGGCGTGAGCAGTTCTTC. Translating it yields CASSRQGREQFF.